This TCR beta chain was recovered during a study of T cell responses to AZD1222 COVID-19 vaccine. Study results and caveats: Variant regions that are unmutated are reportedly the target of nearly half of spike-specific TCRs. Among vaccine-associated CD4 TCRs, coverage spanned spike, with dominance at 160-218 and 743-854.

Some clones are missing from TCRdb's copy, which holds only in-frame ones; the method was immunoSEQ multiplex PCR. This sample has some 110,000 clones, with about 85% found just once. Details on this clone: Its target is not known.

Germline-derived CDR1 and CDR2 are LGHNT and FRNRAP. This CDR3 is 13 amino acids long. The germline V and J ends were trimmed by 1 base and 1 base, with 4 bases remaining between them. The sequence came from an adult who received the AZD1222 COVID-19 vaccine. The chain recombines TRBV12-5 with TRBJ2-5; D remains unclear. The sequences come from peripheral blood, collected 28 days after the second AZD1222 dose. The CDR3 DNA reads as TGTGCTAGTGGTTTGGACAGCCAAGAGACCCAGTACTTC. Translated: CASGLDSQETQYF.